Shown below are 5 T cell receptor beta chains from a single sample sequenced in a study of cytomegalovirus exposure and HLA in healthy donors. Primers for the PCR totalled 60 Vbeta and 13 Jbeta. TCRdb's copy holds only in-frame clones and misses some; the assay was immunoSEQ multiplex PCR. The sample consists of 90,000 to 150,000 clones, about three quarters of them appearing once. Source material: PBMCs. These receptors came from a woman between 40 and 55 years old in good health and CMV-seropositive.

The rearrangement joins TRBV29-1 to TRBJ1-1, with unresolved D. The ends were cut back, 3 bases at V and 6 bases at J, with 14 bases in the middle. The CDR3 runs 13 residues. Germline lookup yields CDR1 SQVTM and CDR2 ANQGSEA. In DNA, the CDR3 is TGCAGCGTTGATACGGCGGTTTCCGCTGAAGCTTTCTTT. Translating it yields CSVDTAVSAEAFF.

The chain carries TRBV18 and TRBJ2-3; TRBD2 is a possible D gene (7 bases). V lost 3 bases and J lost 5, with 12 bases in between. Germline CDR1 KGHSH, CDR2 LQKENI. The CDR3 is made up of 14 amino acids. The CDR3 region is CASSPGGPGDTQYF. The CDR3 DNA is TGTGCCAGCTCACCCGGGGGGCCTGGAGATACGCAGTATTTT.

CDR3 sequence: CAWSGDSAYEQYF. CDR3 DNA sequence: TGTGCCTGGAGTGGAGACAGCGCCTACGAGCAGTACTTC. V and J are TRBV30 and TRBJ2-7; a weak D match, TRBD1 (5 bases). Per the germline V gene, CDR1 is GTSNPN and CDR2 is SVGIG (reference sequence). There are 13 residues in the CDR3. V was trimmed by 1 base and J by 2 bases, leaving 9 bases between them.

This clone was counted a few times. This chain joins TRBV30 and TRBJ1-4; possibly TRBD1 for D (6 bases). Germline V gene lookup returns CDR1 GTSNPN and CDR2 SVGIG (reference sequence). This CDR3 contains 15 residues. The V end lost 0 bases, the J end lost 8 bases, and 16 bases lay between the germline ends. Here the CDR3 DNA reads TGTGCCTGGAGTGTACTAGGCAGGGGAGCGGAAAAACTGTTTTTT. Protein sequence: CAWSVLGRGAEKLFF.

In this sample, this clone turned up once. The rearrangement uses TRBV23-1 and TRBJ1-1, with 7 bases identical to TRBD1. TRBV23-1 is noted as an ORF with a role that remains uncertain. J gave up 2 bases and V 3 bases, and 12 bases lay outside the gene matches. The CDR3 runs 17 residues. This chain's CDR3 is CASSHGFLRQGNTEAFF. DNA for the CDR3: TGCGCCAGCAGTCATGGCTTTCTCCGACAGGGAAACACTGAAGCTTTCTTT.